This T cell receptor beta chain was observed in a study of T cell responses to AZD1222 COVID-19 vaccine. Whole-study context: Investigators merged groups given second doses at roughly 4 or roughly 12 weeks. Study-level points and caveats: The repertoires were collected only after the peak T cell response. Among vaccine-associated CD4 TCRs, coverage spanned spike, with dominance at 160-218 and 743-854. Unmutated regions of variants are reportedly targeted by nearly half of spike-specific TCRs.

With respect to this clone: Its target is unknown.

J lost 1 base, V lost 0 bases, and 2 bases had no gene match. The V gene's germline CDR1 is LGHNA and CDR2 YNFKEQ. The CDR3 length is 16 residues. Profiled with immunoSEQ multiplex PCR; TCRdb holds only in-frame clones, not every one. The sample has some 170,000 clones, roughly 91% seen once. The receptor's source is an adult in good health. The specimen comprised peripheral blood, sampled on day 0 of AZD1222 vaccination. V usage is TRBV4-2 and J usage is TRBJ1-4; 7 nucleotides agree with TRBD1. Here the CDR3 reads CASSQDRQGTNEKLFF. As DNA, the CDR3 is TGTGCCAGCAGCCAAGATCGACAGGGAACTAATGAAAAACTGTTTTTT.